This TCR beta chain was documented in a study of cytomegalovirus exposure and HLA in healthy donors. The PCR had 60 Vbeta and 13 Jbeta primers. The data were produced by immunoSEQ multiplex PCR, yet TCRdb's version contains in-frame clones alone and is incomplete. Of 150,000 to 200,000 clones listed, about two thirds are singletons. Unmatched junction bases numbered 6, after V lost 0 bases and J lost 7 bases. Germline V lookup: CDR1 SGHTA, CDR2 FQGNSA. The CDR3 runs 15 residues. The clonotype was recovered from a human donor in good health. The rearrangement links TRBV7-2 to TRBJ1-2, with 9 bases identical to TRBD1. The specimen was PBMCs. Here the CDR3 DNA reads TGTGCCAGCAGCTTAGCTCCGACAGGGGGTTCTGGCTACACCTTC. Its protein is CASSLAPTGGSGYTF.